A single sample is the source of the 15 T cell receptor beta chains below, sequenced in a study of cytomegalovirus exposure and HLA in healthy donors. A multiplex PCR was run with 60 Vbeta primers and 13 Jbeta primers. This table comes from immunoSEQ multiplex PCR, and its TCRdb copy is limited to in-frame clones, with some not included. Among 170,000 or so clones listed, roughly 86% were seen once. The source material was PBMCs. These receptors originate from a girl aged 10 to 17 in good health and CMV-seropositive.

CDR3 in DNA: TGTGCCAGCAGTCAGAGGAATGAAAAACTGTTTTTT. This sequence encodes CASSQRNEKLFF. The rearrangement uses TRBV6-5 and TRBJ1-4; D uncertain. CDR1 is MNHEY and CDR2 is SVGAGI in the germline V gene. V lost 5 bases, J lost 5 bases, and 6 bases lay in between. The CDR3 sequence is 12 residues long.

The chain has TRBV2 and TRBJ1-5; TRBD1 might be the D (5 bases). Germline V gene lookup returns CDR1 SNHLY and CDR2 FYNNEI. The CDR3 runs 14 residues. Trimming removed 4 bases from V and 2 bases from J, with 9 bases in between. In nucleotides, the CDR3 is TGTGCCAGCAGTGGGCAGGGTGGCAATCAGCCCCAGCATTTT. Its protein product is CASSGQGGNQPQHF.

The genes are TRBV15 and TRBJ1-2; D unclear. V was trimmed by 3 bases and J by 0 bases, leaving 8 bases between them. CDR3 size: 14 residues. Per the germline V gene, CDR1 is LNHNV and CDR2 is YYDKDF (reference sequence). The DNA for the CDR3 is TGTGCCACCAGCAGCAAAACAGCTAACTATGGCTACACCTTC. This encodes CATSSKTANYGYTF.

This clone was seen only a few times. The rearrangement uses TRBV19 and TRBJ2-7; D possibly corresponds to TRBD1 (6 bases). Looked up from germline, CDR1 is LNHDA and CDR2 is SQIVND (reference sequence). Between the trimmed V and J ends, which lost 5 bases and 2 bases, there was a span of 25 bases. This CDR3 comprises 18 residues. CDR3 in amino acids: CASSPRTAVPPSPYEQYF. CDR3 nucleotide sequence: TGTGCCAGTAGTCCCCGGACAGCGGTTCCCCCCTCGCCCTACGAGCAGTACTTC.

The rearrangement links TRBV25-1 to TRBJ1-5, with D unresolved. Trimming stripped 1 base from V and 9 bases from J, with 10 bases between. The germline CDR1 and CDR2 sequences are MGHDK and SYGVNS. The CDR3 is 13 amino acids. The CDR3 bases are TGTGCCAGCAGTGAATCCCTTTTTTCGCCCCAGCATTTT. This sequence encodes CASSESLFSPQHF.

V gene TRBV27 combines with J gene TRBJ2-5; TRBD1 aligns across 9 bases. V shed 5 bases and J 4 bases; nucleotides not matched to a gene: 5. The germline V gene encodes CDR1 MNHEY and CDR2 SMNVEV (reference sequence). CDR3 length equals 14 residues. The DNA for the CDR3 is TGTGCCAGCAGTCCCGGGACAGGGAGAGAGACCCAGTACTTC. Translating it yields CASSPGTGRETQYF.

The V and J genes are TRBV19 and TRBJ1-4; TRBD1 matches at 9 bases. CDR3 length: 14 amino acids. V lost 3 bases, J lost 8 bases, and 4 bases stayed unmatched. From germline, CDR1 is LNHDA and CDR2 SQIVND (reference sequence). CDR3 bases: TGTGCCAGTAGTATGACAGGGGGAAGAGAAAAACTGTTTTTT. Translated, it gives CASSMTGGREKLFF.

This clone was found once. The chain links TRBV27 to TRBJ2-3, with TRBD1 as a possible D gene (5 bases). Germline CDR1 MNHEY, CDR2 SMNVEV (reference sequence). The V and J ends lost 3 bases and 2 bases respectively, with 18 bases between them. The CDR3 totals 17 residues. As DNA, the CDR3 is TGTGCCAGCAGTTTTTCTGTCGACAGCCCTAACACAGATACGCAGTATTTT. It encodes CASSFSVDSPNTDTQYF.

The V gene is TRBV27, the J gene TRBJ1-1; D perhaps matches TRBD1 (5 bases). Germline V lookup: CDR1 MNHEY, CDR2 SMNVEV (reference sequence). The ends were cut back, 2 bases at V and 1 base at J, with 8 bases in the middle. This CDR3 is built from 14 residues. For the CDR3, the DNA is TGTGCCAGCAGTTTAATCAGGGAGAACACTGAAGCTTTCTTT. Translation: CASSLIRENTEAFF.

The rearrangement links TRBV6-6 to TRBJ1-5; TRBD1 matches at 8 bases. Germline V gene data show CDR1 as MNHNY and CDR2 as SVGAGI (reference sequence). CDR3 length: 16 residues. V lost 7 bases to trimming and J lost 2 bases; unmatched junction nucleotides: 10. In DNA, the CDR3 is TGTGCCAGCACCGGACAGGGCGGGACAGGCAATCAGCCCCAGCATTTT. Translation: CASTGQGGTGNQPQHF.

The chain recombines TRBV21-1 with TRBJ2-1; the table's TRBD2 call for D was not verified on the DNA. TRBV21-1 is an annotated pseudogene. The CDR3 has 17 residues. CDR3 sequence reads: CASSKEGLAESYNEQFF. In DNA form, the CDR3 reads TGTGCCAGCAGCAAGGAGGGACTAGCGGAATCCTACAATGAGCAGTTCTTC.

The rearrangement joins TRBV5-1 to TRBJ2-1, with 9 bases fitting TRBD2. V was clipped by 2 bases and J by 8 bases; unmatched bases: 8. CDR3 length equals 15 residues. CDR1 is SGHRS, CDR2 YFSETQ, per germline. The CDR3 DNA reads as TGCGCCAGCAGCTTTGGGCGGGGGGGCCTTGATGAGCAGTTCTTC. Translating gives CASSFGRGGLDEQFF.

This chain links TRBV14 with TRBJ1-1; 11 nucleotides line up with TRBD1. Per germline, CDR1 SGHDN and CDR2 FVKESK. The ends lost 4 bases at V and 4 bases at J; junction bases unmatched: 5. The CDR3 totals 15 residues. The CDR3 DNA reads TGTGCCAGCAGCCCCTCAGGGACAGGGGGCACTGAAGCTTTCTTT. This translates into CASSPSGTGGTEAFF.

The chain links TRBV6-5 to TRBJ1-1; no reliable D call. This CDR3 has 14 residues. In germline, CDR1 is MNHEY, CDR2 SVGAGI. V dropped 2 bases and J dropped 1 base, with 8 bases sitting between them. In DNA, the CDR3 is TGTGCCAGCAGTTACAGTGGTAGGAACACTGAAGCTTTCTTT. Its protein is CASSYSGRNTEAFF.

The chain joins TRBV11-1 to TRBJ2-7; tentative D call: TRBD2 (6 bases). V gave up 5 bases and J gave up 0 bases, with 11 bases separating them. This CDR3 spans 14 amino acids. The V gene's germline CDR1 is SGHAT and CDR2 FQDESV (reference sequence). CDR3 sequence: CASSPPGSSYEQYF. CDR3 DNA sequence: TGTGCCAGCAGCCCACCCGGGAGCTCCTACGAGCAGTACTTC.